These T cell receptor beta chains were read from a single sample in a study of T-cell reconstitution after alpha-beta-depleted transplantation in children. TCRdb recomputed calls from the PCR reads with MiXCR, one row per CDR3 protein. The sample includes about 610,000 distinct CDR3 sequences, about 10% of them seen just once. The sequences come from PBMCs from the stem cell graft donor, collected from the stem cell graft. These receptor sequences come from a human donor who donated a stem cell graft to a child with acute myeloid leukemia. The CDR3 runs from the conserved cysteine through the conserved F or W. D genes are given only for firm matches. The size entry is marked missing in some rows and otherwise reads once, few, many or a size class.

CSVRRDPGSYEQYF | TGCAGCGTTAGGCGGGACCCCGGGAGCTACGAGCAGTACTTC | TRBJ2-7 | TRBV29-1 | - | few
CASSSFGDTQYF | TGTGCCAGCAGCTCGTTCGGAGATACGCAGTATTTT | TRBJ2-3 | TRBV7-9 | - | -
CASSFVAGNTDTQYF | TGTGCCAGCAGCTTTGTAGCGGGAAACACAGATACGCAGTATTTT | TRBJ2-3 | TRBV7-9 | TRBD2 | few
CASSLGGIYEQYF | TGCGCCAGCAGCTTGGGAGGTATATACGAGCAGTACTTC | TRBJ2-7 | TRBV5-1 | - | many
CASSFVPIYGYTF | TGTGCCAGCAGTTTTGTGCCGATCTATGGCTACACCTTC | TRBJ1-2 | TRBV27 | - | -
CASSRRGGGNTDTQYF | TGTGCCAGCAGTCGCAGGGGGGGCGGAAACACAGATACGCAGTATTTT | TRBJ2-3 | TRBV7-3 | - | many
CASSWREVWDGYTF | TGTGCCAGCAGCTGGAGGGAGGTCTGGGATGGCTACACCTTC | TRBJ1-2 | TRBV7-9 | - | -
CASRPPLGQGADGEYF | TGTGCCAGCAGACCACCATTGGGACAGGGGGCTGACGGGGAGTACTTC | TRBJ2-7 | TRBV28 | TRBD1 | many
CASSRSGGLEQYF | TGTGCCAGCAGTCGTAGCGGAGGCCTCGAGCAGTACTTC | TRBJ2-7 | TRBV12-3/TRBV12-4 | - | many
CSASQLGQGSAQPQHF | TGCAGTGCTAGTCAATTGGGACAGGGGTCGGCTCAGCCCCAGCATTTT | TRBJ1-5 | TRBV20-1 | TRBD1 | few
CASSLYRSYEQYF | TGTGCCAGCAGCTTGTACAGGTCCTACGAGCAGTACTTC | TRBJ2-7 | TRBV5-6 | - | -
CASSPERIATNEKLFF | TGTGCCAGCTCACCTGAGCGGATCGCAACTAATGAAAAACTGTTTTTT | TRBJ1-4 | TRBV18 | - | -
CASSFGQGQTQYF | TGTGCCAGCAGCTTCGGACAGGGTCAGACCCAGTACTTC | TRBJ2-5 | TRBV7-2 | TRBD1 | few
CSARWGNTGELFF | TGCAGCGCCAGGTGGGGGAACACCGGGGAGCTGTTTTTT | TRBJ2-2 | TRBV29-1 | - | -
CSASPYGAGELFF | TGCAGTGCTAGCCCCTATGGGGCCGGGGAGCTGTTTTTT | TRBJ2-2 | TRBV20-1 | - | many
CASSHSTGGTEAFF | TGTGCCAGCAGCCACTCCACAGGGGGCACTGAAGCTTTCTTT | TRBJ1-1 | TRBV3-1 | TRBD1 | -
CASSEVRASANYGYTF | TGTGCCAGCAGTGAAGTAAGAGCCTCAGCTAACTATGGCTACACCTTC | TRBJ1-2 | TRBV2 | - | -
CASSLDPVSTDTQYF | TGTGCCAGCAGCTTAGATCCGGTTAGCACAGATACGCAGTATTTT | TRBJ2-3 | TRBV11-3 | - | -
CSVQGGRYTGELFF | TGCAGTGTTCAAGGAGGGAGGTACACCGGGGAGCTGTTTTTT | TRBJ2-2 | TRBV29-1 | - | -
CATQISVVDTQYF | TGCGCCACCCAAATCTCGGTGGTGGATACGCAGTATTTT | TRBJ2-3 | TRBV10-2 | - | many
CASSLAGVEYNEQFF | TGTGCCAGCAGTTTAGCGGGGGTCGAATACAATGAGCAGTTCTTC | TRBJ2-1 | TRBV6-2/TRBV6-3 | TRBD2 | -
CASRRESKKETQYF | TGTGCCAGCCGACGGGAGTCGAAGAAGGAGACCCAGTACTTC | TRBJ2-5 | TRBV7-2 | - | few
CASLKQGNTEAFF | TGTGCCAGCCTAAAACAGGGAAACACTGAAGCTTTCTTT | TRBJ1-1 | TRBV6-1 | - | many
CASSLIPGSMNEQFF | TGCGCCAGCAGCTTGATCCCAGGGAGTATGAATGAGCAGTTCTTC | TRBJ2-1 | TRBV5-1 | - | -
CSVEGRDNLSEQYF | TGCAGCGTTGAAGGGAGGGACAACTTGAGCGAGCAGTACTTC | TRBJ2-7 | TRBV29-1 | - | many
CAWTGIYNEQFF | TGTGCCTGGACCGGGATCTACAATGAGCAGTTCTTC | TRBJ2-1 | TRBV30 | - | -
CSAEAAGGEKLFF | TGCAGCGCCGAGGCGGCCGGGGGTGAAAAACTGTTTTTT | TRBJ1-4 | TRBV29-1 | - | few
CASSFGSGSGGYTF | TGTGCCAGCAGCTTTGGTTCGGGAAGCGGTGGCTACACCTTC | TRBJ1-2 | TRBV7-3 | - | many
CSARKGVTSYEQYF | TGCAGTGCTAGAAAAGGGGTTACCTCCTACGAGCAGTACTTC | TRBJ2-7 | TRBV20-1 | - | few
CSARAPGVGAYEQYF | TGCAGTGCTAGAGCTCCCGGGGTTGGAGCCTACGAGCAGTACTTC | TRBJ2-7 | TRBV20-1 | - | -
CASTFASGAFGEQFF | TGTGCCAGCACCTTCGCTAGCGGAGCCTTTGGTGAGCAGTTCTTC | TRBJ2-1 | TRBV9 | TRBD2 | many
CASSFRGLIDEQYF | TGCGCCAGCAGCTTCAGGGGGCTCATCGACGAGCAGTACTTC | TRBJ2-7 | TRBV5-1 | TRBD1 | few
CSARRTSGSLNEQFF | TGCAGTGCTCGCCGGACTAGCGGGAGCCTCAATGAGCAGTTCTTC | TRBJ2-1 | TRBV20-1 | TRBD2 | many
CASSPDPSVGNTEAFF | TGTGCCAGCAGCCCGGACCCGTCCGTAGGGAACACTGAAGCTTTCTTT | TRBJ1-1 | TRBV7-8 | - | -
CSVELDRGFNEQFF | TGCAGCGTTGAACTGGACAGGGGCTTCAATGAGCAGTTCTTC | TRBJ2-1 | TRBV29-1 | TRBD1 | -
CASSVEASGPMNTEAFF | TGTGCCAGCAGCGTAGAGGCGTCAGGGCCTATGAACACTGAAGCTTTCTTT | TRBJ1-1 | TRBV9 | - | many
CASSPPGQGAYYGYTF | TGTGCCAGCAGCCCCCCAGGACAGGGGGCGTATTACGGCTACACCTTC | TRBJ1-2 | TRBV7-2 | TRBD1 | few
CASSLTGPGPPISSYSNQPQHF | TGTGCCAGCAGCTTAACGGGCCCCGGGCCACCTATTTCCTCCTATAGCAATCAGCCCCAGCATTTT | TRBJ1-5 | TRBV7-3 | - | -
CASSFGAPGEQYF | TGTGCCAGCAGTTTCGGAGCGCCGGGCGAGCAGTACTTC | TRBJ2-7 | TRBV6-2/TRBV6-3 | - | -
CASSETRTDTQYF | TGTGCCAGCAGTGAGACTAGAACAGATACGCAGTATTTT | TRBJ2-3 | TRBV6-4 | - | -
CASSALRDTEAFF | TGTGCCAGCAGTGCTCTTAGGGACACTGAAGCTTTCTTT | TRBJ1-1 | TRBV6-1 | - | many
CASSLMGSEQFF | TGTGCCAGCAGCTTGATGGGCAGTGAGCAGTTCTTC | TRBJ2-1 | TRBV5-5 | - | many
CAMGPGRRFGEQYF | TGTGCCATGGGCCCTGGGCGCCGATTCGGCGAGCAGTACTTC | TRBJ2-7 | TRBV25-1 | - | -
CAWAGTASYEQYF | TGTGCCTGGGCCGGGACAGCCTCCTACGAGCAGTACTTC | TRBJ2-7 | TRBV30 | TRBD1 | few
CASSLRLANEQFF | TGTGCCAGCAGTTTAAGATTGGCAAATGAGCAGTTCTTC | TRBJ2-1 | TRBV12-3/TRBV12-4 | - | many
CASSRRRSGELSTDTQYF | TGTGCCAGCAGCCGGAGGCGGAGCGGGGAACTTAGCACAGATACGCAGTATTTT | TRBJ2-3 | TRBV7-2 | TRBD2 | few
CASSQGDRDIRSDTQYF | TGTGCCAGCAGCCAAGGAGACCGGGACATAAGATCGGATACGCAGTATTTT | TRBJ2-3 | TRBV3-1 | - | -
CAAWGQGASEQYF | TGTGCCGCCTGGGGACAGGGGGCAAGCGAGCAGTACTTC | TRBJ2-7 | TRBV10-3 | TRBD1 | few
CASSQVPMNTEAFF | TGCGCCAGCAGCCAAGTCCCAATGAACACTGAAGCTTTCTTT | TRBJ1-1 | TRBV4-3 | - | -
CASSRRASDTPNQPQHF | TGTGCCAGCAGCCGAAGGGCATCCGACACGCCAAATCAGCCCCAGCATTTT | TRBJ1-5 | TRBV13 | - | many
CASSLTGTSKEQYF | TGTGCCAGCAGCCTAACCGGGACTAGTAAGGAGCAGTACTTC | TRBJ2-7 | TRBV7-9 | TRBD2 | few